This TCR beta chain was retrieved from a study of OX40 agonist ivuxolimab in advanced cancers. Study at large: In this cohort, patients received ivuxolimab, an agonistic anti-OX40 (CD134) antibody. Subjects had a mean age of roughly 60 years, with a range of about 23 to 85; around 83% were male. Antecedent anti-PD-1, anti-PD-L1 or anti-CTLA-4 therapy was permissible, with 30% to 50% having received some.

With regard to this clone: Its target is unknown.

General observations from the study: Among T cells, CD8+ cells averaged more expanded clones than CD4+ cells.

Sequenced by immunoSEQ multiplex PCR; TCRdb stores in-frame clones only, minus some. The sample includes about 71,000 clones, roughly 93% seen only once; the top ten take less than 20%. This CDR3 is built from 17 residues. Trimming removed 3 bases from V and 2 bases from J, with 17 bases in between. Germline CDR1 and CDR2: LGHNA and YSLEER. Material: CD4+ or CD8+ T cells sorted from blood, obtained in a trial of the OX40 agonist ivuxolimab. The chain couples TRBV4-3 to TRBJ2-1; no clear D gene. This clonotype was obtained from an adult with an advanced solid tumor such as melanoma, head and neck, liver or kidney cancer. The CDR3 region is CASSQENAAAAYNEQFF. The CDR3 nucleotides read TGCGCCAGCAGCCAGGAAAACGCCGCGGCTGCCTACAATGAGCAGTTCTTC.